This T cell receptor beta chain was documented in a study of CD8+ T cells in alopecia areata. Findings and caveats of the study: In scalp samples, resident alphabeta T cells of normal skin are also sequenced.

Treatment denoted: oral pan-JAK inhibitor, 5-10 mg twice daily. Sorting of CD4+ and CD8+ T cells was performed on PBMCs. The germline CDR1 and CDR2 sequences are MNHNS and SASEGT. V shed 0 bases, J shed 3 bases, and the junction held 5 bases outside the gene matches. The CDR3 extends over 16 amino acids. By frequency in the sample, this clone is large. The antigen is undetermined. Sequencing relied on a cDNA template that was reverse transcribed from extracted RNA. Profiled with immunoSEQ multiplex PCR; TCRdb holds only in-frame clones, not every one. The sample lists about 180,000 clones, 53% occurring once.

The specimen was CD8+ T cells sorted from blood, collected at week 24, from a patient treated with tofacitinib. This TCR was recovered from a human donor with alopecia areata. The chain links TRBV6-1 to TRBJ1-1, with 9 bases fitting TRBD1. The CDR3 DNA reads as TGTGCCAGCAGTGAAGCGCTTGGGACAGGGCACACTGAAGCTTTCTTT. Encoded protein: CASSEALGTGHTEAFF.